These T cell receptor beta chains were read from a single sample in a study of T cells in Graves' hyperthyroidism and ophthalmopathy. One entry per CDR3 protein, called by TCRdb with MiXCR from the multiplex PCR reads. Of around 350,000 distinct CDR3 sequences in the sample, 15% to 17% were seen once. Sequenced material: blood. Receptors originate from a woman under 30 with Graves' hyperthyroidism that later progressed to Graves' ophthalmopathy. Both conserved end residues are part of each CDR3.

v_call: TRBV6-6; cdr3_length: 15; j_call: TRBJ2-5; cdr3_aa: CASSYSWTGQETQYF
v_call: TRBV20-1; cdr3_length: 13; j_call: TRBJ2-3; cdr3_aa: CSASTGSTDTQYF
v_call: TRBV7-8; cdr3_length: 17; j_call: TRBJ2-3; cdr3_aa: CASSSRGNRRGTDTQYF
v_call: TRBV28; cdr3_length: 14; j_call: TRBJ1-2; cdr3_aa: CASSLQGSGYGYTF
v_call: TRBV19; cdr3_length: 15; j_call: TRBJ1-5; cdr3_aa: CASTIPGLGDQPQHF
v_call: TRBV2; cdr3_length: 10; j_call: .; cdr3_aa: CASRSYEQFF
v_call: TRBV6-1; cdr3_length: 14; j_call: TRBJ1-2; cdr3_aa: CATESDRGVYGYTF
v_call: TRBV24-1; cdr3_length: 16; j_call: TRBJ2-7; cdr3_aa: CATSGLDGTGTYEQYF
v_call: TRBV20-1; cdr3_length: 16; j_call: TRBJ1-3; cdr3_aa: CSARGTGVLSGNTIYF
v_call: TRBV14; cdr3_length: 15; j_call: TRBJ1-2; cdr3_aa: CASSQRDGPNYGYTF
v_call: TRBV6-1; cdr3_length: 13; j_call: TRBJ2-1; cdr3_aa: CASREDNYNEQFF
v_call: TRBV5-1; cdr3_length: 16; j_call: TRBJ2-1; cdr3_aa: CASSLDGGRAWNEQFF